Each of the 9 T cell receptor beta chains below was sequenced from the same sample in a study of cytomegalovirus exposure and HLA in healthy donors. PCR amplification relied on 60 Vbeta primers (plus 13 Jbeta primers). Assay used: immunoSEQ multiplex PCR; TCRdb lists only in-frame clones, some missing. This table has about 55,000 clones, 78% appearing once. The source material was PBMCs. The receptors were gathered from a female donor in good health and CMV-seronegative.

This clone was recorded only once. The rearrangement links TRBV7-9 to TRBJ1-2; 10 bases match TRBD1. This CDR3 has 17 amino acids. The V gene's germline CDR1 is SEHNR and CDR2 FQNEAQ (reference sequence). V trimming: 3 bases; J trimming: 6 bases; junction bases outside the gene matches: 13. The CDR3 DNA follows: TGTGCCAGCAGCTTGTTTCCTCGTGGGGACAGGGGCGATGGCTACACCTTC. Protein: CASSLFPRGDRGDGYTF.

The chain carries TRBV5-1 and TRBJ2-3; a possible D gene is TRBD2 (6 bases). CDR3 length equals 15 residues. V lost 4 bases and J lost 2, with 14 bases in between. CDR1 and CDR2 (germline): SGHRS, YFSETQ. In DNA, the CDR3 is TGCGCCAGCAGCCCACTGGGGGAGGTCACAGATACGCAGTATTTT. Translation: CASSPLGEVTDTQYF.

This chain uses TRBV4-3 with TRBJ1-6; 9 positions match TRBD1. Germline V gene data show CDR1 as LGHNA and CDR2 as YSLEER. With V trimmed by 4 bases and J by 6 bases, 7 bases remained unmatched. This CDR3 is 16 amino acids long. In nucleotides, the CDR3 is TGCGCCAGCAGCCCCGGGCCGGGACAGGGTAATTCACCCCTCCACTTT. Translation: CASSPGPGQGNSPLHF.

The chain links TRBV7-2 to TRBJ2-1; 14 positions match TRBD2. Per germline, CDR1 SGHTA and CDR2 FQGNSA. Trimming took 5 bases from V and 9 from J; bases not matched to a gene: 6. There are 15 residues in the CDR3. The CDR3 loop reads CASSPRLAGGLEQFF. The DNA of the CDR3 is TGTGCCAGCAGCCCCAGACTAGCGGGGGGGCTTGAGCAGTTCTTC.

DNA of the CDR3: TGTGCCAATCTCGGACAGGGGGCTGTTGGCTACACCTTC. It encodes CANLGQGAVGYTF. This chain joins TRBV2 and TRBJ1-2, with 11 bases fitting TRBD1. The CDR3 spans 13 residues. The junction had 8 bases not matched to a gene; V was cut back by 10 bases and J by 7 bases. Germline CDR1 is SNHLY and CDR2 is FYNNEI.

This clone is medium-sized by share. The rearrangement uses TRBV11-2 and TRBJ1-1; the match to TRBD1 covers 9 bases. The CDR3 has 12 residues. CDR1 and CDR2 from the germline V gene are SGHAT and FQNNGV. The V segment lost 5 bases and the J segment 7 bases; nucleotides outside the gene matches: 2. CDR3 loop: CASSKDRGEAFF. CDR3 nucleotides: TGTGCCAGCAGCAAGGACAGGGGTGAAGCTTTCTTT. The whole variable domain, filled in from reference TRBV11-2 and TRBJ1-1, reads EAGVAQSPRYKIIEKRQSVAFWCNPISGHATLYWYQQILGQGPKLLIQFQNNGVVDDSQLPKDRFSAERLKGVDSTLKIQPAKLEDSAVYLCASSKDRGEAFFGQGTRLTVV.

A remark on this clone: This same CDR3 is encoded by further DNA sequences in the sample. V is TRBV4-3 and J is TRBJ1-2, with TRBD1 matching 7 bases. The germline gives CDR1 LGHNA, CDR2 YSLEER. This CDR3 has 15 residues. Trimming took 3 bases from V and 0 from J; bases not matched to a gene: 4. The CDR3 DNA sequence: TGCGCCAGCAGCCAGGGGGGACAGCCTAACTATGGCTACACCTTC. Protein sequence: CASSQGGQPNYGYTF.

This chain links TRBV6-1 with TRBJ1-6; no definite D call. CDR3 length equals 13 residues. Trimming removed 6 bases at V and 6 bases at J, with 9 bases between. Germline assignment: CDR1 MNHNS and CDR2 SASEGT. CDR3 residues: CASSVDINSPLHF. DNA for the CDR3: TGTGCCAGCAGCGTCGACATTAATTCACCCCTCCACTTT.

There are a few counts of this clone. The chain carries TRBV18 and TRBJ1-2, with D possibly being TRBD1 (5 bases). This CDR3 spans 15 amino acids. V lost 2 bases and J 3 bases, leaving 13 bases between the germline ends. Germline lookup yields CDR1 KGHSH and CDR2 LQKENI. DNA of the CDR3: TGTGCCAGCTCACCATCAGGGAAACGGTACTATGGCTACACCTTC. Residues: CASSPSGKRYYGYTF.